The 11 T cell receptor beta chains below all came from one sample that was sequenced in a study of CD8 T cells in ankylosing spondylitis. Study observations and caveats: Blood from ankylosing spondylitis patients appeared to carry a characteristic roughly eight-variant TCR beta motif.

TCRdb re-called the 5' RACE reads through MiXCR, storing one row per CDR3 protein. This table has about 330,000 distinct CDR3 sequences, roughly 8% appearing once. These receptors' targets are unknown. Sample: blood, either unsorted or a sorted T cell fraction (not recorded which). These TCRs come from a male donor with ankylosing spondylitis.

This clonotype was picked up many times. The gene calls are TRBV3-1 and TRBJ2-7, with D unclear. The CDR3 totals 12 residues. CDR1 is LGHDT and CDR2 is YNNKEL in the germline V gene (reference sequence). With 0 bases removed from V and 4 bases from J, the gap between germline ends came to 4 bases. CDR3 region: CASSQDQYEQYF. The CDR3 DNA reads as TGTGCCAGCAGCCAAGATCAGTACGAGCAGTACTTC.

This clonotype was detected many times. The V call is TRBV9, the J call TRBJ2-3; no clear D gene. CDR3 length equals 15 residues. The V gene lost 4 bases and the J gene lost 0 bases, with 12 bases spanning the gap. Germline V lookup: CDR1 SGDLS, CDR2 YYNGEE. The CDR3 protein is CASSTRQGSTDTQYF. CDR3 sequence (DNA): TGTGCCAGCAGCACCCGACAAGGTAGCACAGATACGCAGTATTTT.

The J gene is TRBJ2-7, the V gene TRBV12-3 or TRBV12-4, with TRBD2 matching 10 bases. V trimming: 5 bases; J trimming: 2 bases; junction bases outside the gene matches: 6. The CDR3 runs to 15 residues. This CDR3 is CASSPLAGAPYEQYF. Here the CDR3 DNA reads TGTGCCAGCAGTCCTCTAGCGGGAGCCCCCTACGAGCAGTACTTC.

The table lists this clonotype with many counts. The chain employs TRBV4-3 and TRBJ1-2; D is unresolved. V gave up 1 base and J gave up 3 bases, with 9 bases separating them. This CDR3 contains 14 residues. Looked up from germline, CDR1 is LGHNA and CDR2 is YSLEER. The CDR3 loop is CASSQVGEHYGYTF. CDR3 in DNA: TGCGCCAGCAGCCAAGTTGGGGAGCACTATGGCTACACCTTC.

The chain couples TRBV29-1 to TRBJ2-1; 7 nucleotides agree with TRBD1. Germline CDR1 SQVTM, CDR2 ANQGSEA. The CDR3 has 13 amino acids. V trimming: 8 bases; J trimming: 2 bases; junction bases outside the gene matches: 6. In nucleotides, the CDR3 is TGCAGCCTTCTCCAGGGGGCCTACAATGAGCAGTTCTTC. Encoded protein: CSLLQGAYNEQFF.

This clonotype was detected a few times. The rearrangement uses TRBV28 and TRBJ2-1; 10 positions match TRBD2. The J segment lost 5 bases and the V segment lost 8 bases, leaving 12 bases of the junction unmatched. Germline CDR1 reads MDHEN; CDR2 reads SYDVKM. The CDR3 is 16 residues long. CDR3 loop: CASGGSSGRGNNEQFF. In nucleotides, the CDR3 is TGTGCCAGCGGTGGGTCTAGCGGGAGAGGGAACAATGAGCAGTTCTTC.

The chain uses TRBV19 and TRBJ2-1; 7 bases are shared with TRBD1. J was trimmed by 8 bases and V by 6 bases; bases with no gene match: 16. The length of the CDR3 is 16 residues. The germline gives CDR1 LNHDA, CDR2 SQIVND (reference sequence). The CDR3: CASRGFRTGPNDEQFF. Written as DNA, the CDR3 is TGTGCCAGTAGGGGGTTCCGGACAGGCCCCAATGATGAGCAGTTCTTC.

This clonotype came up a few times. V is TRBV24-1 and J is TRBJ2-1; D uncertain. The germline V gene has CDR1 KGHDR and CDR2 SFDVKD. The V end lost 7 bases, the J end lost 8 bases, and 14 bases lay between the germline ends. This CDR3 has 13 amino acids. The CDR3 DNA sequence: TGTGCCACCAGGGGCCCTAACCTAGATGAGCAGTTCTTC. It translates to CATRGPNLDEQFF.

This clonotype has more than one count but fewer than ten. The CDR3 reads CASNLRARDTQYF. CDR3 coding DNA: TGTGCCAGCAACCTAAGGGCCCGAGACACCCAGTACTTC. This rearrangement joins TRBV5-5 to TRBJ2-5; D not certain. This CDR3 contains 13 residues. The ends were cut back, 6 bases at V and 8 bases at J, with 17 bases in the middle. Germline assignment: CDR1 SGHKS and CDR2 YYEKEE (reference sequence).

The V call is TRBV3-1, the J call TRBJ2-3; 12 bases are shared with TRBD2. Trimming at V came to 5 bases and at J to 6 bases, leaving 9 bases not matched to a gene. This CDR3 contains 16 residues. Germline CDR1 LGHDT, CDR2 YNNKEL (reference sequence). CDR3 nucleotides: TGTGCCAGCAGCGCCCAACTAGCGGGAGGATGGGATACGCAGTATTTT. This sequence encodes CASSAQLAGGWDTQYF.

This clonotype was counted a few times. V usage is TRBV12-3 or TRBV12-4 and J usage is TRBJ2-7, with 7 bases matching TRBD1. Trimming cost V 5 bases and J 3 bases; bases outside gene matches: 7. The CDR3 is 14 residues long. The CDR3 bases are TGTGCCAGCAGTAACCGGGACAGAAACTACGAGCAGTACTTC. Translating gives CASSNRDRNYEQYF.